This T cell receptor beta chain was sequenced in a study of T-cell reconstitution after alpha-beta-depleted transplantation in children. During its preparation, the TCRbeta library received unique molecular identifiers. TCRdb re-derived calls from the PCR reads in MiXCR, one entry per CDR3 protein. The sample has almost 500,000 distinct CDR3 sequences, around 12% seen once. The specimen was PBMCs from the stem cell graft donor, collected from the stem cell graft. This sequence was found in a human donor who donated a stem cell graft to a child with combined immunodeficiency.

The CDR3 loop reads CASSVSGLANYGYTF. The CDR3, as DNA: TGTGCCAGCAGTGTGTCGGGGTTGGCCAACTATGGCTACACCTTC. The rearrangement joins TRBV12-3 or TRBV12-4 to TRBJ1-2, with unresolved D. The ends were cut back, 5 bases at V and 2 bases at J, with 15 bases in the middle. The CDR3 has 15 residues.